Following are 13 T cell receptor beta chains from one sample sequenced in a study of cytomegalovirus exposure and HLA in healthy donors. PCR used 60 Vbeta primers and 13 Jbeta primers. Only in-frame clones appear in the TCRdb table, and some are missing; sequencing was by immunoSEQ multiplex PCR. Of 150,000 to 200,000 clones detected, 80% to 90% appear once; the ten largest clones hold 2% to 2.5%. Sequenced input: PBMCs. The receptors originated from a man aged 18 to 29 in good health and CMV-seropositive.

The J gene is TRBJ2-1, the V gene TRBV15; 8 bases are shared with TRBD1. J lost 6 bases, V lost 1 base, and 8 bases had no gene match. The CDR3 is made up of 16 amino acids. Germline CDR1 reads LNHNV; CDR2 reads YYDKDF (reference sequence). DNA for the CDR3: TGTGCCACCAGCAGAGGGACAGGGACGGTTTTCAATGAGCAGTTCTTC. Residues: CATSRGTGTVFNEQFF.

V and J are TRBV19 and TRBJ2-3, with 14 bases fitting TRBD2. This CDR3 contains 17 residues. The V and J ends lost 7 bases and 0 bases, in that order; junction bases with no gene match: 6. Germline V gives CDR1 LNHDA, CDR2 SQIVND (reference sequence). The CDR3 DNA reads TGTGCCAGTACCGGGACTAGCGGGGGCCTTAGCACAGATACGCAGTATTTT. It specifies CASTGTSGGLSTDTQYF.

This sequence joins TRBV6-1 and TRBJ1-2; D may be TRBD1 (5 bases). Germline V gene sequence: CDR1 MNHNS, CDR2 SASEGT. The CDR3 covers 15 residues. Trimming stripped 3 bases from V and 3 bases from J, with 14 bases between. The CDR3 sequence is CASSDWGQADYGYTF. The CDR3 nucleotides read TGTGCCAGCAGTGATTGGGGCCAGGCCGACTATGGCTACACCTTC.

A few counts support this clone. The chain carries TRBV6-5 and TRBJ1-1, with no clear D. Germline values: CDR1 MNHEY, CDR2 SVGAGI. V dropped 2 bases and J dropped 4 bases, with 8 bases sitting between them. The CDR3 covers 13 residues. DNA for the CDR3: TGTGCCAGCAGTTACCTCCAGGTCACTGAAGCTTTCTTT. This encodes CASSYLQVTEAFF.

The V gene is TRBV5-1, the J gene TRBJ1-1; D might be TRBD1 (5 bases). The CDR3 runs 13 residues. Trimming stripped 4 bases from V and 3 bases from J, with 10 bases between. Germline V gives CDR1 SGHRS, CDR2 YFSETQ. CDR3 nucleotides: TGCGCCAGCAGCCTACTCAGGGACACTGAAGCTTTCTTT. Translation gives CASSLLRDTEAFF.

The chain has TRBV5-1 and TRBJ2-3; 8 nucleotides match TRBD1. The CDR3 totals 16 residues. Germline trimming cut 4 bases from V and 3 bases from J; bases unmatched to any gene: 10. The V gene's germline CDR1 is SGHRS and CDR2 YFSETQ. The CDR3 loop is CASSKVQGEGTDTQYF. CDR3 in DNA: TGCGCCAGCAGCAAGGTACAGGGGGAAGGTACAGATACGCAGTATTTT.

The chain carries TRBV4-3 and TRBJ1-2; 11 bases agree with TRBD1. V lost 3 bases, J lost 4 bases, and 4 bases stayed unmatched. In germline, CDR1 is LGHNA, CDR2 YSLEER. CDR3 length equals 15 residues. The CDR3 DNA follows: TGCGCCAGCAGCCACCATGGGACAGGGGGCTATGGCTACACCTTC. Its translation is CASSHHGTGGYGYTF.

V and J are TRBV25-1 and TRBJ2-5; the match to TRBD2 covers 9 bases. With 4 bases clipped from V and 4 bases from J, the junction kept 10 bases outside the gene matches. Germline V CDR1 and CDR2: MGHDK, SYGVNS. This CDR3 is built from 16 residues. CDR3 bases: TGTGCCAGCAGTGGGACAGAGCGGGGGGCCGCAGAGACCCAGTACTTC. This sequence encodes CASSGTERGAAETQYF.

The chain links TRBV19 to TRBJ1-2; 9 nucleotides agree with TRBD1. Germline values: CDR1 LNHDA, CDR2 SQIVND (reference sequence). With 5 bases clipped from V and 8 bases from J, the junction kept 6 bases outside the gene matches. This CDR3 has 13 residues. This CDR3 is CASSLRDREGYTF. DNA for the CDR3: TGTGCCAGTAGTCTCCGGGACAGGGAGGGCTACACCTTC.

The chain links TRBV4-1 to TRBJ1-4, with D possibly matching TRBD1 (5 bases). Trimming removed 1 base at V and 4 bases at J, with 10 bases between. Looked up from germline, CDR1 is MGHRA and CDR2 is YSYEKL. The CDR3 spans 15 residues. CDR3 nucleotides: TGCGCCAGCAGCCAAGGGGGGGTCCTTAATGAAAAACTGTTTTTT. Its translation is CASSQGGVLNEKLFF.

This clone was counted once. One end of the junction fails to match germline, which may point to a read error. The rearrangement uses TRBV7-6 and TRBJ2-6, with unresolved D. The CDR3 runs 15 residues. Germline CDR1 reads SGHVS; CDR2 reads FNYEAQ. The chain's CDR3 is CASSFTSSGANGLTF. The CDR3 nucleotides read TGTGCCAGCAGCTTTACGTCATCTGGAGCCAACGGCCTGACTTTC.

V is TRBV15 and J is TRBJ1-2; D unclear. Trimming pared 0 bases from V and 8 bases from J, leaving 10 bases between. The CDR3 extends over 13 amino acids. The V gene's germline CDR1 is LNHNV and CDR2 YYDKDF (reference sequence). The CDR3 nucleotides are TGTGCCACCAGCAGAGATCGTCGGTTGGGCTACACCTTC. This codes for CATSRDRRLGYTF.

Details on this clone: This same CDR3 is encoded by further DNA sequences in the sample. This chain links TRBV14 with TRBJ1-6; D unclear. The CDR3 runs 17 residues. Germline values: CDR1 SGHDN, CDR2 FVKESK. Trimming left V 0 bases short and J 0 bases short, with 9 bases between. The CDR3: CASSQDLGSSYNSPLHF. CDR3 in DNA: TGTGCCAGCAGCCAAGATCTCGGGAGCTCCTATAATTCACCCCTCCACTTT.